The next 17 T cell receptor beta chains were all read from a single sample in a study of cytomegalovirus exposure and HLA in healthy donors. The PCR made use of 60 Vbeta and 13 Jbeta primers. TCRdb keeps only in-frame clones here, not all; method: immunoSEQ multiplex PCR. Counted here are about 200,000 clones, about four fifths occurring once; the ten biggest clones make up approximately 0.4%. The sequencing sample was made of PBMCs. These receptors were collected from a male donor in good health and CMV-seropositive.

The chain recombines TRBV6-5 with TRBJ2-1; 11 nucleotides line up with TRBD2. This CDR3 is built from 16 residues. Germline V gives CDR1 MNHEY, CDR2 SVGAGI. V lost 0 bases and J lost 3; bases outside the gene matches: 1. CDR3 sequence: CASSYSTSGGYNEQFF. CDR3 DNA sequence: TGTGCCAGCAGTTACTCTACTAGCGGGGGCTACAATGAGCAGTTCTTC.

The genes are TRBV5-1 and TRBJ2-1, with D unclear. The CDR3 loop spans 13 amino acids. Per the germline V gene, CDR1 is SGHRS and CDR2 is YFSETQ. V was pared by 0 bases and J by 3 bases, with 4 bases between. CDR3 DNA sequence: TGCGCCAGCAGCTTGGGGCACTACAATGAGCAGTTCTTC. It yields the protein CASSLGHYNEQFF.

V gene TRBV7-3 combines with J gene TRBJ2-2, with TRBD1 matching over 7 bases. The CDR3 runs to 16 residues. After removal of 4 bases from V and 4 bases from J, the junction contained 9 bases not matched to a gene. The germline V gene has CDR1 SGHTA and CDR2 FQGTGA. CDR3 residues: CASSSPNRGGTGELFF. The DNA for the CDR3 is TGTGCCAGCAGCTCCCCTAACAGGGGTGGCACCGGGGAGCTGTTTTTT.

This clone was found a few times. J is TRBJ2-7 and V is TRBV29-1, with TRBD2 as a possible D gene (5 bases). Trimming stripped 5 bases from V and 0 bases from J, with 23 bases between. The CDR3 is 17 amino acids. Germline V CDR1 and CDR2: SQVTM, ANQGSEA. The CDR3 here is CSVQTNVGRANSYEQYF. DNA of the CDR3: TGCAGCGTTCAAACCAACGTTGGGCGGGCGAACTCCTACGAGCAGTACTTC.

The chain couples TRBV10-3 to TRBJ2-7, with D unresolved. CDR3 length: 12 residues. Germline values: CDR1 ENHRY, CDR2 SYGVKD. V was shortened by 3 bases and J by 3 bases, with 6 bases between the two germline ends. CDR3 in DNA: TGTGCCATCAGTGAACAGAACTACGAGCAGTACTTC. The encoded protein is CAISEQNYEQYF.

The rearrangement links TRBV10-3 to TRBJ2-1, with 7 positions matching TRBD2. The J segment lost 8 bases and the V segment lost 3 bases, leaving 19 bases of the junction unmatched. Germline CDR1 and CDR2: ENHRY and SYGVKD. The CDR3 has 18 amino acids. This CDR3 is CAISDSRRGGRAVDEQFF. The CDR3 DNA is TGTGCCATCAGTGACTCACGTCGAGGAGGGAGGGCCGTTGATGAGCAGTTCTTC.

The J gene is TRBJ2-5, the V gene TRBV5-6; perhaps TRBD2 as D (5 bases). The CDR3 consists of 15 residues. Germline CDR1 and CDR2: SGHDT and YYEEEE. V lost 2 bases and J 2 bases, leaving 13 bases between the germline ends. The CDR3 nucleotides read TGTGCCAGCAGCTTCCGTGCGGGTGGTCAAGAGACCCAGTACTTC. It is translated as CASSFRAGGQETQYF. Using reference TRBV5-6 and TRBJ2-5 for the parts outside the CDR3, the full variable domain is DAGVTQSPTHLIKTRGQQVTLRCSPKSGHDTVSWYQQALGQGPQFIFQYYEEEERQRGNFPDRFSGHQFPNYSSELNVNALLLGDSALYLCASSFRAGGQETQYFGPGTRLLVL.

This rearrangement joins TRBV5-1 to TRBJ2-6; D unresolved. The germline gives CDR1 SGHRS, CDR2 YFSETQ. The CDR3 is 15 amino acids. V was shortened by 4 bases and J by 0 bases, with 8 bases between the two germline ends. CDR3 nucleotide sequence: TGCGCCAGCAGCCCCTTGAGCTCTGGGGCCAACGTCCTGACTTTC. Translated, it gives CASSPLSSGANVLTF.

The V gene is TRBV9, the J gene TRBJ2-3, with TRBD1 matching over 11 bases. Germline CDR1 reads SGDLS; CDR2 reads YYNGEE. V gave up 4 bases and J gave up 6 bases; unmatched junction bases: 13. This CDR3 spans 17 amino acids. CDR3 nucleotide sequence: TGTGCCAGCAGCCCTTCCCCAAGGACAGGGGGCAGGGATACGCAGTATTTT. Amino acids: CASSPSPRTGGRDTQYF.

The V call is TRBV7-3, the J call TRBJ2-2; D is ambiguous. Germline CDR1 is SGHTA and CDR2 is FQGTGA. V shed 6 bases and J shed 4 bases, with 12 bases lying between them. The CDR3 contains 14 residues. The DNA of the CDR3 is TGTGCCAGCAGTCTTATTTCTAGCACCGGGGAGCTGTTTTTT. This codes for CASSLISSTGELFF. Supplemented by reference TRBV7-3 and TRBJ2-2, the full variable domain reads GAGVSQTPSNKVTEKGKYVELRCDPISGHTALYWYRQSLGQGPEFLIYFQGTGAADDSGLPNDRFFAVRPEGSVSTLKIQRTERGDSAVYLCASSLISSTGELFFGEGSRLTVL.

The J gene is TRBJ2-4, the V gene TRBV18; a weak D match, TRBD1 (5 bases). With 0 bases removed from V and 0 bases from J, the gap between germline ends came to 9 bases. The CDR3 is 16 amino acids. Per germline, CDR1 KGHSH and CDR2 LQKENI. The DNA for the CDR3 is TGTGCCAGCTCACCACCGGTGGGGCTAGCCAAAAACATTCAGTACTTC. Translated: CASSPPVGLAKNIQYF. Combining the CDR3 with reference TRBV18 and TRBJ2-4 gives the whole variable domain NAGVMQNPRHLVRRRGQEARLRCSPMKGHSHVYWYRQLPEEGLKFMVYLQKENIIDESGMPKERFSAEFPKEGPSILRIQQVVRGDSAAYFCASSPPVGLAKNIQYFGAGTRLSVL.

This sequence joins TRBV4-2 and TRBJ1-2, with 7 positions matching TRBD1. The CDR3 contains 15 residues. Germline-derived CDR1 and CDR2 are LGHNA and YNFKEQ. J lost 8 bases, V lost 4 bases, and 13 bases had no gene match. CDR3 amino acids: CASSRNRDSLRGYTF. DNA for the CDR3: TGTGCCAGCAGCCGGAACCGGGACAGTTTGAGAGGCTACACCTTC.

This clone was observed a single time. The rearrangement joins TRBV30 to TRBJ2-2, with D uncertain. V was trimmed by 0 bases and J by 1 base, leaving 6 bases between them. Germline V CDR1 and CDR2: GTSNPN, SVGIG (reference sequence). The CDR3 length is 14 residues. The CDR3 DNA is TGTGCCTGGAGTGTACAGTTGAACACCGGGGAGCTGTTTTTT. It codes for CAWSVQLNTGELFF.

The genes are TRBV7-7 and TRBJ2-2; TRBD1 might be the D (6 bases). From germline, CDR1 is SSHAT and CDR2 FNYEAQ (reference sequence). CDR3 length equals 15 residues. V shed 6 bases and J shed 6 bases, with 17 bases lying between them. This chain's CDR3 is CASSLNNRVAGELFF. DNA of the CDR3: TGTGCCAGCAGTTTGAACAACAGGGTCGCCGGGGAGCTGTTTTTT.

The rearrangement joins TRBV5-4 to TRBJ2-3; a possible D gene is TRBD2 (6 bases). Trimming left V 4 bases short and J 2 bases short, with 17 bases between. The CDR3 is made up of 16 amino acids. Germline-derived CDR1 and CDR2 are SGHNT and YYREEE (reference sequence). CDR3 sequence: CASSPVGLITTDTQYF. In DNA form, the CDR3 reads TGTGCCAGCAGCCCCGTGGGACTGATCACCACAGATACGCAGTATTTT.

The rearrangement links TRBV30 to TRBJ2-7; tentative D call: TRBD1 (6 bases). Germline CDR1 GTSNPN, CDR2 SVGIG (reference sequence). The CDR3 length is 14 residues. Between the trimmed V and J ends, which lost 2 bases and 7 bases, there was a span of 18 bases. DNA for the CDR3: TGTGCCTGGAGTCTCAGACAGGTCCTAGGAGAGCAGTACTTC. It specifies CAWSLRQVLGEQYF.

V gene TRBV5-6 combines with J gene TRBJ2-5, with 9 bases fitting TRBD1. V gave up 1 base and J gave up 11 bases; unmatched junction bases: 9. The CDR3 spans 14 residues. Germline V gene lookup returns CDR1 SGHDT and CDR2 YYEEEE. This CDR3 is CASSLRTGAREQYF. CDR3 nucleotides: TGTGCCAGCAGCTTGCGGACAGGGGCGAGGGAGCAGTACTTC.